This T cell receptor beta chain was found in a study of T cells after yellow fever vaccination. TCRdb re-called the 5' RACE reads with MiXCR, one entry per CDR3 protein. The data contain around 100,000 distinct CDR3 sequences, 5.8% of them singletons. The sequenced sample was CD8+ T cells sorted from PBMCs, obtained 10 days after the yellow fever booster vaccination. This TCR came from a man between 18 and 29 years old who received the YFV17D yellow fever vaccine.

The CDR3 DNA reads as TGTGCCAGCAGTTACGGGACAGGAGTAGACGGGCCGTACGTC. Protein sequence: CASSYGTGVDGPYV. The chain has TRBV6-6 and TRBJ2-7, with TRBD1 matching over 8 bases. Germline CDR1 and CDR2: MNHNY and SVGAGI (reference sequence). V was pared by 2 bases and J by 12 bases, with 12 bases of the junction left unmatched. This CDR3 spans 14 amino acids.